This is a list of T cell receptor beta chains from one sample in a study of T cells after yellow fever vaccination. A single record per CDR3 protein comes from TCRdb applying MiXCR to the 5' RACE reads. The sample includes around 100,000 distinct CDR3 sequences, around 8% of them seen just once. The sample here was CD8+ T cells sorted from PBMCs, taken 45 days after the yellow fever booster vaccination. The receptors come from a man aged 25-45 years who received the YFV17D yellow fever vaccine. Each CDR3 is given with its conserved first and last residue. D genes are given only for firm matches. A row's size may be missing; if present it is once, few, many or a size class.

>TRBJ2-7|many|TRBV19|-
TGTGCCAGTAGCAAATTCGGGTACGAGCAGTACTTC
CASSKFGYEQYF
>TRBJ2-1|-|TRBV18|TRBD1
TGTGCCAGCTCACGTTCCCCCACAGGGGGTAGCAATGAGCAGTTCTTC
CASSRSPTGGSNEQFF
>TRBJ2-7|few|TRBV7-9|TRBD1
TGTGCCAGCAGCTCCGCTGGGACAGCGTTCGAGCAGTACTTC
CASSSAGTAFEQYF
>TRBJ2-7|-|TRBV7-2|TRBD2
TGTGCCAGCAGCCGGCCAGCGGGAGGGTACCACGAGCAGTACTTC
CASSRPAGGYHEQYF
>TRBJ2-1|many|TRBV3-1|TRBD2
TGTGCCAGCAGCCAGATGTCTAGCGGCGGTGAGCAGTTCTTC
CASSQMSSGGEQFF
>TRBJ2-4|many|TRBV5-1|-
TGCGCCAGCAGTGGGATAGGGGCAGACATTCAGTACTTC
CASSGIGADIQYF
>TRBJ2-7|many|TRBV20-1|-
TGCAGTGCTAGAGATCCGGGGGGACACTCCTACGAGCAGTACTTC
CSARDPGGHSYEQYF
>TRBJ2-1|medium-sized|TRBV6-2/TRBV6-3|TRBD2
TGTGCCAGCAAACCCCAGCGGGACTACTACAATGAGCAGTTCTTC
CASKPQRDYYNEQFF
>TRBJ1-5|-|TRBV5-1|-
TGCGCCAGCAGCTCGGCTTGGTCGCGGAAGAATAGCAATCAGCCCCAGCATTTT
CASSSAWSRKNSNQPQHF
>TRBJ1-2|many|TRBV2|-
TGTGCCAGCAGTGAATGGGGGCTTGGCTACACCTTC
CASSEWGLGYTF
>TRBJ2-3|many|TRBV5-1|-
TGCGCCAGCAGCTTGGGAGCGGGCCTACCGACAGATACGCAGTATTTT
CASSLGAGLPTDTQYF
>TRBJ2-1|many|TRBV4-3|TRBD2
TGCGCCAGCAGCCCTTTAGCGGGGGGGGATTACAATGAGCAGTTCTTC
CASSPLAGGDYNEQFF
>TRBJ2-7|many|TRBV20-1|TRBD2
TGCAGTGCTAGAGATGTGACTAGCGGGATCTACGAGCAGTACTTC
CSARDVTSGIYEQYF
>TRBJ2-1|-|TRBV11-2|TRBD2
TGTGCCAGCAGCCCTAGACCGACCGGGCTAGCGGGACCCTACAATGAGCAGTTCTTC
CASSPRPTGLAGPYNEQFF
>TRBJ2-2|few|TRBV7-8|TRBD2
TGTGCCACATTTTCAGCGGGAACCGGGGAGCTGTTTTTT
CATFSAGTGELFF
>TRBJ2-1|few|TRBV7-6|-
TGTGCCAGCAGCTTATTAGTTCTAGCGGAGCAGTTCTTC
CASSLLVLAEQFF
>TRBJ2-1|few|TRBV7-9|TRBD2
TGTGCCAGCAGCTTAGGGTCCCTAGCGGGGCCCCACGTTGAGCAGTTCTTC
CASSLGSLAGPHVEQFF
>TRBJ2-1|many|TRBV20-1|-
TGCAGTGCAATTGGTCCGAGCAATGAGCAGTTCTTC
CSAIGPSNEQFF
>TRBJ2-5|many|TRBV10-3|-
TGTGCCATCAGTGAGTCGATGTTGCAAGAGACCCAGTACTTC
CAISESMLQETQYF
>TRBJ2-7|many|TRBV7-6|-
TGTGCCAGCAGCTTAGGGGAGACGGAGCAGTACTTC
CASSLGETEQYF
>TRBJ2-5|-|TRBV11-3|-
TGTGCCAGCAGCTTAGAGGGTACAGAGACCCAGTACTTC
CASSLEGTETQYF
>TRBJ2-1|few|TRBV4-2|-
TGTGCCAGCAGCCAAGCCGATACACTATCTGGTGAGCAGTTCTTC
CASSQADTLSGEQFF
>TRBJ2-5|many|TRBV29-1|-
TGCAGCGTTGTAACTAGGTACCAAGAGACCCAGTACTTC
CSVVTRYQETQYF
>TRBJ1-6|-|TRBV7-2|TRBD1
TGTGCCAGCAGCCAACCGGGACAGAGGTCACCCCTCCACTTT
CASSQPGQRSPLHF
>TRBJ2-2|many|TRBV11-2|-
TGTGCCAGCAGCCCTTGGGGCGGGGAGCTGTTTTTT
CASSPWGGELFF
>TRBJ2-1|many|TRBV29-1|TRBD1
TGCAGCGTTGAGACAGGGGAAGGGAATGAGCAGTTCTTC
CSVETGEGNEQFF
>TRBJ2-2|few|TRBV7-9|-
TGTGCCAGCAGCCAGGCAGGGGCCGGGGAGCTGTTTTTT
CASSQAGAGELFF
>TRBJ2-7|many|TRBV7-8|TRBD1
TGTGCCAGCAGCTCGCGAGAAGGCAGGGGGTCCTACGAGCAGTACTTC
CASSSREGRGSYEQYF